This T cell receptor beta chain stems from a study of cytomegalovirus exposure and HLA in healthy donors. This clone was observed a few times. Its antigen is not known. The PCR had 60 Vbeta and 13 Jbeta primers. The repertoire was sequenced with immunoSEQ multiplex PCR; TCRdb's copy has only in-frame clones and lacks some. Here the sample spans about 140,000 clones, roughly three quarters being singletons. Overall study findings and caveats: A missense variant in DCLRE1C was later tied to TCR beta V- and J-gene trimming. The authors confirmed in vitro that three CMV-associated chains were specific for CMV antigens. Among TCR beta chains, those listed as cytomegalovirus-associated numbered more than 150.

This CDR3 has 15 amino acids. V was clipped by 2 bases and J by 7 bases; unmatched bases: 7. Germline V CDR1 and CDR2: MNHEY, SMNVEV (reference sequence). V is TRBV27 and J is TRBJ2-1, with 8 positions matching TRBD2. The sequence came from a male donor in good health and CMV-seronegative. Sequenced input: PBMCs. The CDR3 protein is CASSLGGGGRNEQFF. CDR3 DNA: TGTGCCAGCAGTTTAGGGGGCGGGGGGAGGAATGAGCAGTTCTTC.